The source of this T cell receptor (beta chain) is a study of cytomegalovirus exposure and HLA in healthy donors. Overall study results and limits: With later analysis, a missense DCLRE1C variant became linked to TCR beta V- and J-gene trimming. For most TCR beta V segments, an earlier analysis put the productive rate at about 87% or about 30% of the time.

Concerning this clone itself: The target antigen is unknown.

Primers: 60 Vbeta forward and 13 Jbeta reverse. Using immunoSEQ multiplex PCR, the repertoire was profiled, and TCRdb retains in-frame clones only, with some absent. The repertoire has around 130,000 clones, around three quarters of them found once; the top ten carry 5% to 5.5%. The material sequenced was PBMCs. This clonotype originated in a man younger than 45 in good health and CMV-seronegative.

The CDR3 nucleotides are TGTGCCAGCAAATCACAGGGCTCTGGGGCCAACGTCCTGACTTTC. It yields the protein CASKSQGSGANVLTF. The chain recombines TRBV27 with TRBJ2-6; tentatively, D is TRBD1 (6 bases). Germline CDR1 MNHEY, CDR2 SMNVEV (reference sequence). V shed 7 bases and J shed 0 bases, with 10 bases lying between them. There are 15 residues in the CDR3.